Listed here are 3 T cell receptor beta chains from one sample, sequenced in a study of CD8+CD57+ T cells in acquired aplastic anemia. It was genomic DNA that served as the template for profiling TCR beta VDJ and CDR3. TCRdb passed the reads through MiXCR, listing each CDR3 protein once. Of about 180,000 distinct CDR3 sequences listed, nearly 50% are singletons. For sequencing, patients were chosen who had shown expansion of CD8+CD57+ cells by flow cytometry. Sequencing was done on a sample of sorted CD4+, CD8+, or CD8+CD57+ T cells (not recorded which) from PBMCs. Receptor source: a human donor with aplastic anemia.

V is TRBV2 and J is TRBJ2-7; 9 bases line up with TRBD1. The germline gives CDR1 SNHLY, CDR2 FYNNEI. The CDR3 consists of 14 residues. Trimming removed 7 bases from V and 3 bases from J; junction bases left unmatched: 7. The CDR3 reads CASKGTGPLYEQYF. In DNA form, the CDR3 reads TGTGCCAGCAAGGGGACAGGGCCTCTCTACGAGCAGTACTTC.

The sample holds a few counts of this clonotype. The chain carries TRBV30 and TRBJ2-4; possibly TRBD2 for D (6 bases). V lost 3 bases and J 8 bases, leaving 11 bases between the germline ends. There are 12 residues in the CDR3. Germline V gene data show CDR1 as GTSNPN and CDR2 as SVGIG (reference sequence). This chain's CDR3 is CAWSPGGDIQYF. CDR3 in DNA: TGTGCCTGGAGCCCTGGCGGGGACATTCAGTACTTC.

Notes on this clonotype: A junction end diverges from the germline sequence, so it may reflect a read error. V usage is TRBV2 and J usage is TRBJ2-7, with 10 bases fitting TRBD2. This CDR3 region has 14 residues. From germline, CDR1 is SNHLY and CDR2 FYNNEI. The CDR3 reads CASSEREGHYEQCF. The DNA for the CDR3 is TGTGCCAGCAGCGAGCGGGAGGGCCACTACGAGCAGTGCTTC.